This T cell receptor beta chain was captured by sequencing in a study of neurological immune-mediated disorders. Study-level results: HTLV-1-associated myelopathy had the most TCR clonal expansion, and multiple sclerosis had the least, less than healthy controls.

Many counts were recorded for this clonotype. The antigen is unknown. Unsorted libraries were generated from 2 million PBMCs held at -80 degrees C. This CDR3 has 13 amino acids. Germline lookup yields CDR1 DFQATT and CDR2 SNEGSKA (reference sequence). V was pared by 6 bases and J by 5 bases, with 17 bases between. TCRdb analysed the 5' RACE reads with MiXCR anew, one entry per CDR3 protein. Seen here are around 60,000 distinct CDR3 sequences, approximately 3.1% observed once, and the top ten hold 6% to 8%. This sequence joins TRBV20-1 and TRBJ2-7; D is undetermined. Material for sequencing was PBMCs. The TCR comes from a woman aged 55 to 70 with multiple sclerosis. This CDR3 reads CSARETLGHEQYF. The CDR3 DNA follows: TGCAGTGCCCGAGAGACTTTGGGCCACGAGCAGTACTTC.